A single sample gave rise to the 25 T cell receptor beta chains below, sequenced in a study of PD-L1 blockade in urothelial cancer (dated by TCRdb to about 2017). Receptor libraries were prepared by the immunoSEQ multiplex PCR assay. Held by TCRdb, this immuneACCESS table contains in-frame sequences only and omits some clones. Under half of the omission traces to an unresolved V gene where checked; the cause of the rest is unknown. The sample records under 30,000 clones, around 80% of which are singletons. The ten biggest clones cover around 3.4% of the sample. The label giving this sample's time point can be read as: peripheral blood 6 weeks after treatment start. This specimen was PBMCs, taken around atezolizumab (anti-PD-L1) treatment. Source of these receptors: a man in his 70s with urothelial cancer.

The V gene is TRBV5-8, the J gene TRBJ2-2; D may be TRBD1 (6 bases). This CDR3 is 15 amino acids long. The V end was cut by 4 bases, the J end by 4 bases, with 14 bases between. In germline, CDR1 is SGHTS, CDR2 YDEGEE. CDR3 amino acids: CASSAGTSFTGELFF. In DNA form, the CDR3 reads TGTGCCAGCAGCGCCGGGACAAGCTTCACCGGGGAGCTGTTTTTT.

The chain couples TRBV29-1 to TRBJ1-5; TRBD1 might be the D (6 bases). The length of the CDR3 is 13 residues. Germline V gives CDR1 SQVTM, CDR2 ANQGSEA. V lost 3 bases and J lost 7, with 13 bases in between. The CDR3 DNA reads TGCAGCGTTGATACAGGGAATGGCCAGCCCCAGCATTTT. Translation gives CSVDTGNGQPQHF.

The chain employs TRBV2 and TRBJ1-5; weak D call: TRBD1 (5 bases). The CDR3 sequence is 13 residues long. The V and J ends lost 6 bases and 5 bases respectively, with 11 bases between them. Germline CDR1 SNHLY, CDR2 FYNNEI. The CDR3 DNA reads TGTGCCAGCAGGGGGGGGTTGGATCAGCCCCAGCATTTT. Protein: CASRGGLDQPQHF. The full variable domain, its missing parts supplied by reference TRBV2 and TRBJ1-5, is EPEVTQTPSHQVTQMGQEVILRCVPISNHLYFYWYRQILGQKVEFLVSFYNNEISEKSEIFDDQFSVERPDGSNFTLKIRSTKLEDSAMYFCASRGGLDQPQHFGDGTRLSIL.

This clone was found a few times. The rearrangement uses TRBV10-3 and TRBJ2-1; 8 bases are shared with TRBD2. Germline V gene data show CDR1 as ENHRY and CDR2 as SYGVKD. Losses at the gene ends were 6 bases for V and 6 bases for J; bases not matched to a gene: 4. CDR3 length equals 13 residues. CDR3 sequence reads: CAIRGLGANEQFF. For the CDR3, the DNA is TGTGCCATCAGGGGACTAGGGGCCAATGAGCAGTTCTTC.

The chain uses TRBV12-5 and TRBJ2-7; weak D call: TRBD2 (6 bases). Germline V gene sequence: CDR1 LGHNT, CDR2 FRNRAP. V was trimmed by 6 bases and J by 0 bases, leaving 18 bases between them. The length of the CDR3 is 16 residues. The CDR3: CASGGWGGPTSYEQYF. The CDR3 DNA reads TGTGCTAGTGGGGGTTGGGGAGGTCCCACCTCCTACGAGCAGTACTTC. Full variable domain (rest looked up from reference TRBV12-5 and TRBJ2-7): DARVTQTPRHKVTEMGQEVTMRCQPILGHNTVFWYRQTMMQGLELLAYFRNRAPLDDSGMPKDRFSAEMPDATLATLKIQPSEPRDSAVYFCASGGWGGPTSYEQYFGPGTRLTVT.

This rearrangement joins TRBV28 to TRBJ2-4, with 12 bases lining up with TRBD1. Trimming cost V 6 bases and J 2 bases; bases outside gene matches: 2. CDR1 is MDHEN, CDR2 SYDVKM, per germline. The CDR3 spans 15 residues. In DNA, the CDR3 is TGTGCCAGCAGGGGACAGGGGGCGACCAAAAACATTCAGTACTTC. It codes for CASRGQGATKNIQYF.

This chain links TRBV7-9 with TRBJ2-3, with D perhaps TRBD1 (5 bases). This CDR3 is 16 amino acids long. Germline lookup yields CDR1 SEHNR and CDR2 FQNEAQ (reference sequence). Deletions cut 4 bases from V and 5 bases from J, with 19 bases between. The CDR3 reads CASSSKYRLTGDTQYF. The CDR3 DNA sequence: TGTGCCAGCAGCTCCAAATACAGGTTAACGGGAGATACGCAGTATTTT.

The sample holds a few counts of this clone. The V and J genes are TRBV19 and TRBJ2-1; D remains unclear. The CDR3 consists of 11 residues. Looked up from germline, CDR1 is LNHDA and CDR2 is SQIVND (reference sequence). Trimming cost V 5 bases and J 5 bases, with 4 bases left between them. DNA for the CDR3: TGTGCCAGTAGTGAGAACAATGAGCAGTTCTTC. Translated: CASSENNEQFF.

The gene calls are TRBV5-1 and TRBJ2-5; TRBD1 matches 9 bases. Germline lookup yields CDR1 SGHRS and CDR2 YFSETQ. The CDR3 totals 16 residues. V trimming: 0 bases; J trimming: 4 bases; junction bases outside the gene matches: 7. The CDR3 bases are TGCGCCAGCAGCTTGGGCGGGGGACAGGGAGGAGAGACCCAGTACTTC. This gives the protein CASSLGGGQGGETQYF.

The chain couples TRBV4-2 to TRBJ1-1; 10 nucleotides agree with TRBD1. This CDR3 comprises 16 residues. Looked up from germline, CDR1 is LGHNA and CDR2 is YNFKEQ. V gave up 4 bases and J gave up 1 base; unmatched junction bases: 6. The CDR3 DNA reads as TGTGCCAGCAGCCCTGACAGGGGGCTTGGGAACACTGAAGCTTTCTTT. This gives the protein CASSPDRGLGNTEAFF.

This clone was counted between two and nine times. The chain uses TRBV29-1 and TRBJ1-1; TRBD1 agrees at 9 bases. The V gene's germline CDR1 is SQVTM and CDR2 ANQGSEA. This CDR3 comprises 15 residues. The ends lost 0 bases at V and 2 bases at J; junction bases unmatched: 4. As DNA, the CDR3 is TGCAGCGTTGAAGAGCCGGGACAGGGAAACACTGAAGCTTTCTTT. Translation gives CSVEEPGQGNTEAFF.

The chain couples TRBV4-2 to TRBJ2-7, with 11 bases that match TRBD2. Per the germline V gene, CDR1 is LGHNA and CDR2 is YNFKEQ. The J segment lost 4 bases and the V segment lost 0 bases, leaving 5 bases of the junction unmatched. The CDR3 is 16 amino acids. CDR3 in DNA: TGTGCCAGCAGCCAAGAGGATAGCGGGAGGGCGTACGAGCAGTACTTC. It codes for CASSQEDSGRAYEQYF.

The chain employs TRBV30 and TRBJ1-1, with 9 nucleotides matching TRBD1. CDR1 GTSNPN and CDR2 SVGIG come from the germline V gene (reference sequence). The CDR3 is 12 residues long. J was trimmed by 7 bases and V by 4 bases; bases with no gene match: 4. CDR3 sequence reads: CAWNYRGREAFF. CDR3 DNA sequence: TGTGCCTGGAACTACAGGGGGCGTGAAGCTTTCTTT. The complete variable domain, with remaining parts taken from reference TRBV30 and TRBJ1-1, reads SQTIHQWPATLVQPVGSPLSLECTVEGTSNPNLYWYRQAAGRGLQLLFYSVGIGQISSEVPQNLSASRPQDRQFILSSKKLLLSDSGFYLCAWNYRGREAFFGQGTRLTVV.

The V call is TRBV30, the J call TRBJ2-2; a weak D match, TRBD2 (5 bases). CDR1 GTSNPN and CDR2 SVGIG come from the germline V gene (reference sequence). The germline V and J ends were trimmed by 4 bases and 7 bases, with 16 bases remaining between them. This CDR3 region has 14 residues. The CDR3 DNA sequence: TGTGCCTGGAATTCCGGCTTCGGGAACGGGGAGCTGTTTTTT. Protein product: CAWNSGFGNGELFF. The variable domain in full, completed from reference TRBV30 and TRBJ2-2, reads SQTIHQWPATLVQPVGSPLSLECTVEGTSNPNLYWYRQAAGRGLQLLFYSVGIGQISSEVPQNLSASRPQDRQFILSSKKLLLSDSGFYLCAWNSGFGNGELFFGEGSRLTVL.

This clone was detected only a few times. This chain joins TRBV29-1 and TRBJ1-2, with 8 bases aligning to TRBD1. Germline trimming cut 4 bases from V and 0 bases from J; bases unmatched to any gene: 4. This CDR3 is 14 amino acids long. CDR1 and CDR2 from the germline V gene are SQVTM and ANQGSEA. For the CDR3, the DNA is TGCAGCGTTGCGGGGACAGGAGCTAACTATGGCTACACCTTC. It translates to CSVAGTGANYGYTF.

The V call is TRBV7-9, the J call TRBJ1-1; the D gene is possibly TRBD1 (5 bases). This CDR3 comprises 16 residues. Germline V gene data show CDR1 as SEHNR and CDR2 as FQNEAQ (reference sequence). Trimming shortened V by 2 bases and J by 4 bases, and 17 bases separated the two germline ends. CDR3 loop: CASSLLPQGLRTEAFF. CDR3 DNA sequence: TGTGCCAGCAGCTTACTCCCTCAGGGCCTGCGCACTGAAGCTTTCTTT.

The chain has TRBV28 and TRBJ2-7, with 14 bases aligning to TRBD2. V trimming: 5 bases; J trimming: 2 bases; junction bases outside the gene matches: 2. Per germline, CDR1 MDHEN and CDR2 SYDVKM. The CDR3 length is 15 residues. For the CDR3, the DNA is TGTGCCAGCAGTCCGGGACTAGCGGGAGCCTACGAGCAGTACTTC. It encodes CASSPGLAGAYEQYF.

This sequence joins TRBV12-5 and TRBJ2-7, with D possibly being TRBD1 (6 bases). The CDR3 covers 17 residues. Germline loops: CDR1 LGHNT, CDR2 FRNRAP. The germline V and J ends were trimmed by 0 bases and 5 bases, with 20 bases remaining between them. CDR3 in DNA: TGTGCTAGTGGTTTGGTACTTGGGGGCGCGAGTTCGAACGAGCAGTACTTC. This translates into CASGLVLGGASSNEQYF. Full variable domain (remainder filled in from reference TRBV12-5 and TRBJ2-7): DARVTQTPRHKVTEMGQEVTMRCQPILGHNTVFWYRQTMMQGLELLAYFRNRAPLDDSGMPKDRFSAEMPDATLATLKIQPSEPRDSAVYFCASGLVLGGASSNEQYFGPGTRLTVT.

The gene calls are TRBV19 and TRBJ2-5; 14 nucleotides match TRBD2. The CDR3 length is 17 residues. The V gene's germline CDR1 is LNHDA and CDR2 SQIVND (reference sequence). The J segment lost 2 bases and the V segment lost 5 bases, leaving 7 bases of the junction unmatched. The CDR3 DNA reads TGTGCCAGTAGTCTAAGGACTAGCGGGAGGCAACAAGAGACCCAGTACTTC. It yields the protein CASSLRTSGRQQETQYF.

This clone is medium-sized. The rearrangement uses TRBV2 and TRBJ2-7; D might be TRBD2 (5 bases). The length of the CDR3 is 14 residues. Germline V lookup: CDR1 SNHLY, CDR2 FYNNEI. The ends were cut back, 3 bases at V and 1 base at J, with 10 bases in the middle. CDR3 residues: CASSEDRRSYEQYF. The CDR3 nucleotides are TGTGCCAGCAGTGAGGACCGGAGGTCCTACGAGCAGTACTTC.

The gene calls are TRBV28 and TRBJ1-2; 12 bases line up with TRBD1. Unmatched junction bases numbered 27, after V lost 5 bases and J lost 8 bases. The CDR3 runs 21 residues. Germline CDR1 is MDHEN and CDR2 is SYDVKM. The CDR3 reads CASSPPIPQGQGARGFRGYTF. DNA for the CDR3: TGTGCCAGCAGTCCCCCTATTCCCCAGGGACAGGGGGCGCGAGGGTTCCGAGGCTACACCTTC.

This clone is medium-sized within its sample. J is TRBJ2-7 and V is TRBV7-2; 9 bases agree with TRBD2. With 1 base clipped from V and 7 bases from J, the junction kept 11 bases outside the gene matches. This CDR3 region has 16 residues. In germline, CDR1 is SGHTA, CDR2 FQGNSA. The CDR3 here is CASSLGYGGAGGEQYF. The CDR3, as DNA: TGTGCCAGCAGCTTAGGCTATGGCGGAGCGGGAGGAGAGCAGTACTTC.

This clone showed up just once. The chain links TRBV7-3 to TRBJ2-3; TRBD2 matches at 8 bases. The CDR3 runs 14 residues. Germline V lookup: CDR1 SGHTA, CDR2 FQGTGA. V lost 5 bases to trimming and J lost 6 bases; unmatched junction nucleotides: 7. CDR3 in amino acids: CASSPGQRGDTQYF. The CDR3 nucleotides are TGTGCCAGCAGCCCCGGGCAGCGGGGGGATACGCAGTATTTT. The full variable domain, its missing parts supplied by reference TRBV7-3 and TRBJ2-3, is GAGVSQTPSNKVTEKGKYVELRCDPISGHTALYWYRQSLGQGPEFLIYFQGTGAADDSGLPNDRFFAVRPEGSVSTLKIQRTERGDSAVYLCASSPGQRGDTQYFGPGTRLTVL.

This chain uses TRBV28 with TRBJ2-7; TRBD2 agrees at 7 bases. V was clipped by 4 bases and J by 6 bases; unmatched bases: 9. The CDR3 is made up of 14 amino acids. Germline assignment: CDR1 MDHEN and CDR2 SYDVKM. CDR3 DNA sequence: TGTGCCAGCAGTTGGCGGACTAGATCCCCCGAGCAGTACTTC. This encodes CASSWRTRSPEQYF.

The chain uses TRBV18 and TRBJ2-7, with TRBD2 matching over 8 bases. Trimming at V came to 2 bases and at J to 7 bases, leaving 7 bases not matched to a gene. This CDR3 is built from 14 residues. CDR1 and CDR2 from the germline V gene are KGHSH and LQKENI. DNA for the CDR3: TGTGCCAGCTCACCAAATAGCGGGGCTGGAGAGCAGTACTTC. Residues: CASSPNSGAGEQYF.